This entry concerns a single T cell receptor beta chain. The junction differs from germline at one of its ends, possibly a read error. The repertoire was sequenced with immunoSEQ multiplex PCR; TCRdb's copy has only in-frame clones and lacks some. Of more than 35,000 clones listed, 94% are singletons. The data were obtained in a study of T cells in tuberculosis. The CDR3 runs to 15 residues. The germline CDR1 and CDR2 sequences are MDHEN and SYDVKM. Time point in this sample: new active TB diagnosis, blood taken before or within 7 days of starting treatment. Here the sequenced sample was PBMCs, taken at tuberculosis diagnosis. This sequence joins TRBV28 and TRBJ1-2; 9 bases are a match to TRBD1. This TCR was sampled from an adult with tuberculosis. The CDR3 nucleotides read TGTGCCAGCAGTCTCGCGGGGTGGGACAGGGATTCGATTCCATTC. It codes for CASSLAGWDRDSIPF.